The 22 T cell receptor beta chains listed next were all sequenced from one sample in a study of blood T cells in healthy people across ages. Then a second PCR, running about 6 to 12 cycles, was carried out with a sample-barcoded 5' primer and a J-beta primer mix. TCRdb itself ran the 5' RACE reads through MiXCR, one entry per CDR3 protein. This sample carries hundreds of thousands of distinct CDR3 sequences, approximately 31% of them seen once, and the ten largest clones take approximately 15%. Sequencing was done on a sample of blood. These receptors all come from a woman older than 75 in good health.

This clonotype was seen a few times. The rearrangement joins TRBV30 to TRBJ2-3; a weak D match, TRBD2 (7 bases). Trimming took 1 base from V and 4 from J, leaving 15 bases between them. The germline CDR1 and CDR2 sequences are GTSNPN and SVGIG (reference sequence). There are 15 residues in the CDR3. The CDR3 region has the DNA TGTGCCTGGAGTGGGGGGGGCCTTAGGGCAGATACGCAGTATTTT. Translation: CAWSGGGLRADTQYF.

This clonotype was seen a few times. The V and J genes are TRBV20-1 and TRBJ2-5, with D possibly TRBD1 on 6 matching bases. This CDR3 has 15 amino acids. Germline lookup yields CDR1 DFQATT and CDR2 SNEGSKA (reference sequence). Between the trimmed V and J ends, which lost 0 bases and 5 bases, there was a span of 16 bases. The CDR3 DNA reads TGCAGTGCTAGAGACCAAGACAGGCCGGGGGAGACCCAGTACTTC. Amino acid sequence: CSARDQDRPGETQYF.

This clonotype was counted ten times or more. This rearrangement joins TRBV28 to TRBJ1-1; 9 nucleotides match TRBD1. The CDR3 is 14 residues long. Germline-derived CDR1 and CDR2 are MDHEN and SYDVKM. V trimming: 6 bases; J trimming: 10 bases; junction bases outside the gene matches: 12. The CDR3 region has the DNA TGTGCCAGCAGGCTAACCGGGACAGGGCGGGGAGCTTTCTTT. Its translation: CASRLTGTGRGAFF.

CDR3 loop: CASTQGGGLSYNEQFF. For the CDR3, the DNA is TGTGCCAGCACCCAAGGTGGGGGCCTCTCCTACAATGAGCAGTTCTTC. V usage is TRBV11-2 and J usage is TRBJ2-1; TRBD1 might be the D (6 bases). V dropped 7 bases and J dropped 0 bases, with 16 bases sitting between them. CDR1 SGHAT and CDR2 FQNNGV come from the germline V gene. The CDR3 length is 16 residues.

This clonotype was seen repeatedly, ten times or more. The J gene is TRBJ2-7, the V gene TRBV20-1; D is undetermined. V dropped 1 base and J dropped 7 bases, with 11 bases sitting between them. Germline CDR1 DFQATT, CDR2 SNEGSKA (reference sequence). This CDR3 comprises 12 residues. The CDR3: CSARVLAREQYF. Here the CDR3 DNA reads TGCAGTGCTAGAGTCTTAGCTAGAGAGCAGTACTTC.

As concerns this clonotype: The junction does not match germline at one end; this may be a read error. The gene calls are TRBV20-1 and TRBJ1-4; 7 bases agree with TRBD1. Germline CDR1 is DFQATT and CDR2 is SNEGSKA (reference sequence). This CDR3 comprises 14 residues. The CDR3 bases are TGCAGTGCTGGAGATCGACAGGGCAATGAAAAACTGTTTTTT. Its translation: CSAGDRQGNEKLFF.

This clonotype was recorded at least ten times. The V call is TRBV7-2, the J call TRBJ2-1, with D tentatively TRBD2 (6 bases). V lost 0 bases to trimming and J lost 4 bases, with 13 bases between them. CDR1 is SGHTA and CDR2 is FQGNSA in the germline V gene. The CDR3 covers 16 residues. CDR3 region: CASSLASAGRYNEQFF. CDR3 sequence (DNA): TGTGCCAGCAGCTTAGCTTCGGCGGGACGGTACAATGAGCAGTTCTTC.

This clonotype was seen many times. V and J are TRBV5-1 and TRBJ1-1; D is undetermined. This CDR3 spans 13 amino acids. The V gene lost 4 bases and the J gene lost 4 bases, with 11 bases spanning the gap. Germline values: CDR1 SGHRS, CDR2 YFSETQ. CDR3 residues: CASSLGGVTEAFF. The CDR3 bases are TGCGCCAGCAGCCTGGGTGGGGTCACTGAAGCTTTCTTT.

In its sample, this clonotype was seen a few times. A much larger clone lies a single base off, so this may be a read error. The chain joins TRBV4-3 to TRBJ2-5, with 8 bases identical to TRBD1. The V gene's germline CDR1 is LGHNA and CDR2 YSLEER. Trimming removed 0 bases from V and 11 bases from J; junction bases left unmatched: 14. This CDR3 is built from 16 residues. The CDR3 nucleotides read TGCGCCAGCAGCCAAGATCTCGCAGGGGGCGGACATGAGCAGTACTTC. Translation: CASSQDLAGGGHEQYF.

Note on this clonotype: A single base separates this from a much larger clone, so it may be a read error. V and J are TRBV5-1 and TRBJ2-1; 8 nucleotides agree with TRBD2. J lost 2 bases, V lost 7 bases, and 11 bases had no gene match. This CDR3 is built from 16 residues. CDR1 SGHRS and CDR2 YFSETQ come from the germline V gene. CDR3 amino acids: CASGSSGGVTYNEQFF. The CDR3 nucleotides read TGCGCCAGCGGCTCATCGGGGGGGGTTACCTACAATGAGCAGTTCTTC.

CDR3 DNA sequence: TGCAGCCAACAGGGGGCGTTCGGAGAGACCCAGTACTTC. The encoded protein is CSQQGAFGETQYF. This chain connects TRBV20-1 to TRBJ2-5, with TRBD1 matching over 9 bases. The CDR3 has 13 residues. The V gene's germline CDR1 is DFQATT and CDR2 SNEGSKA (reference sequence).

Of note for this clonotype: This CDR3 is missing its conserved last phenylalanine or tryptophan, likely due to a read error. DNA of the CDR3: TGTGCCAGCAGCTTAGGAATAGGCGAGCAGTACTCC. Translation: CASSLGIGEQYS. The gene calls are TRBV7-2 and TRBJ2-7; no firm D call. The CDR3 runs to 12 residues. Trimming took off 1 base at V and 6 bases at J, with 7 bases between the two ends. Germline values: CDR1 SGHTA, CDR2 FQGNSA.

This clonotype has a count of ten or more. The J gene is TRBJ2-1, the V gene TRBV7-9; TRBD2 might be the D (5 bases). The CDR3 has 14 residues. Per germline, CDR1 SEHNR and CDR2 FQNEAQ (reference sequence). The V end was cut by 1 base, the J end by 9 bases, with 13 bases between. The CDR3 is CASSLGSLASEQFF. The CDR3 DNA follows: TGTGCCAGCAGCTTAGGGTCCTTAGCGTCTGAGCAGTTCTTC. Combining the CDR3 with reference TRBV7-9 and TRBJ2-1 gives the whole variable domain DTGVSQNPRHKITKRGQNVTFRCDPISEHNRLYWYRQTLGQGPEFLTYFQNEAQLEKSRLLSDRFSAERPKGSFSTLEIQRTEQGDSAMYLCASSLGSLASEQFFGPGTRLTVL.

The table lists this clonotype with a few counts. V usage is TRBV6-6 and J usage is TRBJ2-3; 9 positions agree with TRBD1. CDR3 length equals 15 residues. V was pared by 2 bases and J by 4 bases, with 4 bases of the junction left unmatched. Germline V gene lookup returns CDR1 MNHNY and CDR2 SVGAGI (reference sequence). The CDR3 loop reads CASSYRGQGSDTQYF. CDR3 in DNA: TGTGCCAGCAGTTACCGAGGACAGGGGTCAGATACGCAGTATTTT.

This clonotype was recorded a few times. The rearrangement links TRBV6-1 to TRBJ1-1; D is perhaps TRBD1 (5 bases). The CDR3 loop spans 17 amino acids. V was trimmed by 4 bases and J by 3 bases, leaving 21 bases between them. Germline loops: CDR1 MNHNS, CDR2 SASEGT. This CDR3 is CASSGRQRHTPYTEAFF. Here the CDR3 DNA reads TGTGCCAGCAGTGGTCGACAGCGGCATACCCCCTACACTGAAGCTTTCTTT.

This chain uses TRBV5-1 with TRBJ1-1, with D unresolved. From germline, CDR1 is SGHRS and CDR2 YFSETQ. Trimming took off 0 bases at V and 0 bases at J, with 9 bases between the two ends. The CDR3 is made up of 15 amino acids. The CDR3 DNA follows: TGCGCCAGCAGCTTGGGACGGTTAATGAACACTGAAGCTTTCTTT. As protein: CASSLGRLMNTEAFF.

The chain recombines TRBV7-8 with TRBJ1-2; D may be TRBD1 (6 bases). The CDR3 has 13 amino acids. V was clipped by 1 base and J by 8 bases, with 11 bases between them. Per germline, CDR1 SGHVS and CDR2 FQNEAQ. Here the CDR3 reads CASSLEAGAGYTF. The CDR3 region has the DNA TGTGCCAGCAGCTTAGAGGCAGGGGCGGGCTACACCTTC.

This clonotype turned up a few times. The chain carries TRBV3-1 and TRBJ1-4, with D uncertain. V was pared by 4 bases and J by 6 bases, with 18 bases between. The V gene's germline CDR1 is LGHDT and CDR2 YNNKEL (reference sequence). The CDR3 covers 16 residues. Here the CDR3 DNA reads TGTGCCAGCAGCCGTGGATCCCGGAGTAGCTATGAAAAACTGTTTTTT. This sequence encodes CASSRGSRSSYEKLFF.

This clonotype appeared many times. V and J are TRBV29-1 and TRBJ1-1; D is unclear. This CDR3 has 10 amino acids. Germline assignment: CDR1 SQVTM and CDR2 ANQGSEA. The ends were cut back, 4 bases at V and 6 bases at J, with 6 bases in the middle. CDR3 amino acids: CSVGLPEAFF. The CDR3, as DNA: TGCAGCGTTGGTCTCCCTGAAGCTTTCTTT.

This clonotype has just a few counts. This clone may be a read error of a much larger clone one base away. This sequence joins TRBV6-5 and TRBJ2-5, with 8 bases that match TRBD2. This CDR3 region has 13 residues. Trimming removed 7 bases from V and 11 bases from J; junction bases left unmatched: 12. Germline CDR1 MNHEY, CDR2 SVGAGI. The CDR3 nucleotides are TGTGCCAGCACCGGGAGAAGCGGGGGTGAGCAGTACTTC. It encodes CASTGRSGGEQYF.

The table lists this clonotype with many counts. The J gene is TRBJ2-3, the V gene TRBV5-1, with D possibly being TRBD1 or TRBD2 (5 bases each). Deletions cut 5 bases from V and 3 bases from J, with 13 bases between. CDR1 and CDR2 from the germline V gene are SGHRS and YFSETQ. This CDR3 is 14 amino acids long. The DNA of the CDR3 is TGCGCCAGCAGTGGGGCAGGGAGAACAGATACGCAGTATTTT. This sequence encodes CASSGAGRTDTQYF.

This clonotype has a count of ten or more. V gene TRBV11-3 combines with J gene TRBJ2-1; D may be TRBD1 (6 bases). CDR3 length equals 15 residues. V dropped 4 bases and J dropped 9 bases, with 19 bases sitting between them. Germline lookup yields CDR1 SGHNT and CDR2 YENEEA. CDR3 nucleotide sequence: TGTGCCAGCAGCTCAGACAGGTCGAACTATGGTGAGCAGTTCTTC. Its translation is CASSSDRSNYGEQFF.